This passage covers 24 T cell receptor beta chains from one sample sequenced in a study of blood T cell repertoires in COVID-19. The assay was immunoSEQ multiplex PCR, and TCRdb's table has in-frame clones only and misses some. The data show about 55,000 clones, around 79% seen once. The sequencing input was peripheral blood. These receptors were taken from a woman in her 70s with acute or convalescent COVID-19.

The chain carries TRBV6-5 and TRBJ1-4; D is possibly TRBD1 (6 bases). V shed 5 bases and J shed 8 bases, with 15 bases lying between them. The CDR3 is 14 residues long. CDR1 is MNHEY, CDR2 SVGAGI, per germline. The CDR3 coding sequence is TGTGCCAGCAGTCAACAGGGAGGGTGGGAAAAACTGTTTTTT. This encodes CASSQQGGWEKLFF.

V is TRBV11-1 and J is TRBJ1-1; D ambiguous. Germline CDR1 reads SGHAT; CDR2 reads FQDESV (reference sequence). The CDR3 totals 13 residues. V lost 5 bases and J lost 10, with 17 bases in between. The CDR3 DNA reads TGTGCCAGCAGCATTAGCACTAACTCGATAGCTTTCTTT. This gives the protein CASSISTNSIAFF.

V and J are TRBV30 and TRBJ1-3; D possibly corresponds to TRBD1 (5 bases). CDR1 is GTSNPN and CDR2 is SVGIG in the germline V gene (reference sequence). V lost 4 bases, J lost 4 bases, and 11 bases lay in between. There are 13 residues in the CDR3. The CDR3 sequence: CAWMQGSGNTIYF. The CDR3 DNA is TGTGCCTGGATGCAGGGTTCGGGAAACACCATATATTTT. The full variable domain, with the rest looked up from reference TRBV30 and TRBJ1-3, is SQTIHQWPATLVQPVGSPLSLECTVEGTSNPNLYWYRQAAGRGLQLLFYSVGIGQISSEVPQNLSASRPQDRQFILSSKKLLLSDSGFYLCAWMQGSGNTIYFGEGSWLTVV.

This clone has more than one count but fewer than ten. The chain is built from TRBV5-1 and TRBJ2-3, with D perhaps matching TRBD1 (5 bases). Trimming shortened V by 3 bases and J by 2 bases, and 13 bases separated the two germline ends. CDR3 length: 15 residues. CDR1 and CDR2 (germline): SGHRS, YFSETQ. CDR3 nucleotides: TGCGCCAGCAGCTCGGACACGGATAACACAGATACGCAGTATTTT. The encoded protein is CASSSDTDNTDTQYF.

V usage is TRBV18 and J usage is TRBJ1-3; TRBD1 is a possible D gene (5 bases). V shed 3 bases and J shed 0 bases, with 9 bases lying between them. Germline values: CDR1 KGHSH, CDR2 LQKENI. CDR3 length equals 15 residues. CDR3 region: CASSPKTDSGNTIYF. DNA for the CDR3: TGTGCCAGCTCACCTAAGACAGACTCTGGAAACACCATATATTTT. Together with reference TRBV18 and TRBJ1-3, the CDR3 gives the full variable domain: NAGVMQNPRHLVRRRGQEARLRCSPMKGHSHVYWYRQLPEEGLKFMVYLQKENIIDESGMPKERFSAEFPKEGPSILRIQQVVRGDSAAYFCASSPKTDSGNTIYFGEGSWLTVV.

This chain connects TRBV19 to TRBJ1-6, with D perhaps TRBD1 (6 bases). The V end lost 5 bases, the J end lost 14 bases, and 16 bases lay between the germline ends. The CDR3 is 13 residues long. Germline lookup yields CDR1 LNHDA and CDR2 SQIVND (reference sequence). CDR3 DNA: TGTGCCAGTAGTGTAAAACAGGGTGCGACCCTCCACTTT. Protein product: CASSVKQGATLHF. The full variable domain, rest sourced from reference TRBV19 and TRBJ1-6, is DGGITQSPKYLFRKEGQNVTLSCEQNLNHDAMYWYRQDPGQGLRLIYYSQIVNDFQKGDIAEGYSVSREKKESFPLTVTSAQKNPTAFYLCASSVKQGATLHFGNGTRLTVT.

The rearrangement uses TRBV6-2 or TRBV6-3 and TRBJ2-5, with 12 nucleotides matching TRBD2. This CDR3 is 20 amino acids long. V lost 2 bases to trimming and J lost 2 bases; unmatched junction nucleotides: 15. CDR1 is MNHEY and CDR2 is SVGEGT in the germline V gene. CDR3 protein: CASSYELGTTSGGLQETQYF. The CDR3 region has the DNA TGTGCCAGCAGTTACGAGTTAGGCACGACTAGCGGGGGACTACAAGAGACCCAGTACTTC.

The chain carries TRBV10-3 and TRBJ1-2; D might be TRBD1 (5 bases). Trimming took 7 bases from V and 2 from J, leaving 8 bases between them. Looked up from germline, CDR1 is ENHRY and CDR2 is SYGVKD. The CDR3 contains 12 residues. CDR3 region: CAINRGNYGYTF. Written as DNA, the CDR3 is TGTGCCATCAATCGGGGGAACTATGGCTACACCTTC.

This clone was counted only a few times. The chain couples TRBV19 to TRBJ2-5; TRBD1 matches at 8 bases. After removal of 5 bases from V and 3 bases from J, the junction contained 8 bases not matched to a gene. Germline CDR1 reads LNHDA; CDR2 reads SQIVND (reference sequence). This CDR3 contains 15 residues. For the CDR3, the DNA is TGTGCCAGTAGTTCCCGGACAGGGTGGAAAGAGACCCAGTACTTC. The encoded protein is CASSSRTGWKETQYF.

The chain combines TRBV10-3 with TRBJ2-5, with a weak D call TRBD1 (9 bases). There are 16 residues in the CDR3. Trimming removed 4 bases at V and 4 bases at J, with 19 bases between. Germline V gives CDR1 ENHRY, CDR2 SYGVKD. CDR3 sequence (DNA): TGTGCCATCAGTGGACGGGGGGGACAGGGAGGAGAGACCCAGTACTTC. Translation: CAISGRGGQGGETQYF.

In DNA form, the CDR3 reads TGCGCCAGCAGTTCCGGTCTAGCAATCACCGGGGAGCTGTTTTTT. It is translated as CASSSGLAITGELFF. The rearrangement uses TRBV5-1 and TRBJ2-2, with D possibly being TRBD2 (5 bases). V gave up 5 bases and J gave up 4 bases, with 15 bases separating them. The V gene's germline CDR1 is SGHRS and CDR2 YFSETQ. The CDR3 contains 15 residues.

The chain is built from TRBV6-5 and TRBJ1-1, with D hard to call. This CDR3 has 15 amino acids. Germline CDR1 and CDR2: MNHEY and SVGAGI. V was pared by 6 bases and J by 0 bases, with 14 bases between. DNA for the CDR3: TGTGCCAGCAGAATTTCGGGAAGTGTGAACACTGAAGCTTTCTTT. Translated, it gives CASRISGSVNTEAFF.

This clone has just a few counts. The V and J genes are TRBV6-2 or TRBV6-3 and TRBJ2-3; 10 bases are shared with TRBD2. V trimming: 5 bases; J trimming: 2 bases; junction bases outside the gene matches: 10. Germline V gene lookup returns CDR1 MNHEY and CDR2 SVGEGT. This CDR3 region has 17 residues. The CDR3 DNA follows: TGTGCCAGCAGTCAGATTAGCGGGGGGTTCTCCACAGATACGCAGTATTTT. Protein sequence: CASSQISGGFSTDTQYF.

The rearrangement joins TRBV30 to TRBJ1-2, with D possibly being TRBD1 (6 bases). This CDR3 spans 16 amino acids. V lost 2 bases to trimming and J lost 4 bases, with 20 bases between them. Germline loops: CDR1 GTSNPN, CDR2 SVGIG (reference sequence). CDR3: CAWSSPFQGFGYGYTF. The CDR3 DNA is TGTGCCTGGAGTTCTCCTTTCCAGGGGTTTGGCTATGGCTACACCTTC.

V and J are TRBV12-5 and TRBJ2-7, with D maybe TRBD1 (5 bases). Germline V gives CDR1 LGHNT, CDR2 FRNRAP. The V end lost 6 bases, the J end lost 3 bases, and 9 bases lay between the germline ends. This CDR3 spans 12 amino acids. CDR3 sequence: CASGGDHYEQYF. In DNA form, the CDR3 reads TGTGCTAGTGGAGGGGATCACTACGAGCAGTACTTC.

The V and J genes are TRBV20-1 and TRBJ1-5; 8 bases line up with TRBD1. Germline V gene sequence: CDR1 DFQATT, CDR2 SNEGSKA (reference sequence). Germline trimming cut 3 bases from V and 5 bases from J; bases unmatched to any gene: 3. The CDR3 extends over 13 amino acids. The CDR3 DNA follows: TGCAGTGCTAGTATACAGGGGGATCAGCCCCAGCATTTT. Its translation: CSASIQGDQPQHF.

This chain links TRBV5-1 with TRBJ1-2, with D possibly matching TRBD1 (6 bases). V was trimmed by 1 base and J by 6 bases, leaving 10 bases between them. CDR3 length equals 13 residues. Germline V gene lookup returns CDR1 SGHRS and CDR2 YFSETQ. The chain's CDR3 is CASSLTGTNGYTF. The CDR3 DNA reads as TGCGCCAGCAGCTTGACAGGGACAAATGGCTACACCTTC.

The chain links TRBV7-9 to TRBJ2-5; D remains ambiguous. This CDR3 contains 14 residues. The germline CDR1 and CDR2 sequences are SEHNR and FQNEAQ (reference sequence). Trimming stripped 1 base from V and 5 bases from J, with 11 bases between. CDR3 DNA sequence: TGTGCCAGCAGCTTAGTAGTGGCCAGGGAGACCCAGTACTTC. Translated, it gives CASSLVVARETQYF.

The J gene is TRBJ2-3, the V gene TRBV11-3, with 8 bases identical to TRBD2. The V gene's germline CDR1 is SGHNT and CDR2 YENEEA. The CDR3 is 16 residues long. V lost 5 bases and J lost 3; bases outside the gene matches: 10. The CDR3 DNA is TGTGCCAGCAGCAAAACCGCGGGGGGAGTAACAGATACGCAGTATTTT. This translates into CASSKTAGGVTDTQYF.

This rearrangement joins TRBV4-1 to TRBJ2-2, with 7 bases that match TRBD2. Trimming at V came to 4 bases and at J to 6 bases, leaving 11 bases not matched to a gene. Germline V gene sequence: CDR1 MGHRA, CDR2 YSYEKL. The CDR3 loop spans 16 amino acids. For the CDR3, the DNA is TGCGCCAGCAGCCCCCGGGACTATGTGGCGGCCGGGGAGCTGTTTTTT. It is translated as CASSPRDYVAAGELFF.

This rearrangement joins TRBV6-5 to TRBJ1-2; weak D call: TRBD1 (6 bases). Trimming cost V 6 bases and J 2 bases, with 16 bases left between them. Looked up from germline, CDR1 is MNHEY and CDR2 is SVGAGI. This CDR3 comprises 15 residues. The CDR3 protein is CASSLLQGQNYGYTF. CDR3 nucleotides: TGTGCCAGCAGCCTTCTACAGGGTCAGAACTATGGCTACACCTTC.

The CDR3 spells CASSPGKGNYGYTF. DNA for the CDR3: TGTGCCAGTAGTCCCGGGAAAGGGAACTATGGCTACACCTTC. The J gene is TRBJ1-2, the V gene TRBV19, with D unresolved. Trimming shortened V by 5 bases and J by 2 bases, and 12 bases separated the two germline ends. The germline V gene has CDR1 LNHDA and CDR2 SQIVND (reference sequence). The CDR3 runs to 14 residues.

This clone has a handful of counts. The V gene is TRBV7-9, the J gene TRBJ1-2, with D perhaps matching TRBD1 (5 bases). The germline V and J ends were trimmed by 6 bases and 2 bases, with 13 bases remaining between them. This CDR3 contains 14 residues. Germline V lookup: CDR1 SEHNR, CDR2 FQNEAQ (reference sequence). The CDR3 DNA reads as TGTGCCAGCAGGGCCGGGACTGCGAACTATGGCTACACCTTC. Its protein product is CASRAGTANYGYTF.

The chain has TRBV19 and TRBJ1-2; no reliable D call. This CDR3 spans 15 amino acids. Per germline, CDR1 LNHDA and CDR2 SQIVND (reference sequence). Trimming took 0 bases from V and 4 from J, leaving 12 bases between them. CDR3 bases: TGTGCCAGTAGTATAGATCTACCCGCCGGCTATGGCTACACCTTC. It encodes CASSIDLPAGYGYTF.